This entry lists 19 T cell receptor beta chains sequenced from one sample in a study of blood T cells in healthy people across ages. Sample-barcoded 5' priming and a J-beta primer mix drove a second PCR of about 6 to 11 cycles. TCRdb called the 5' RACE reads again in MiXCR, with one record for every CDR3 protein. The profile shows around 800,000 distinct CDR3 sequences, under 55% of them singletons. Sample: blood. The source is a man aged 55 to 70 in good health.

The CDR3 protein is CASSLHNTGELFF. As DNA, the CDR3 is TGTGCCAGCAGTCTACATAACACCGGGGAGCTGTTTTTT. V gene TRBV27 combines with J gene TRBJ2-2; no clear D gene. Germline V lookup: CDR1 MNHEY, CDR2 SMNVEV (reference sequence). This CDR3 has 13 residues. Trimming left V 5 bases short and J 2 bases short, with 6 bases between.

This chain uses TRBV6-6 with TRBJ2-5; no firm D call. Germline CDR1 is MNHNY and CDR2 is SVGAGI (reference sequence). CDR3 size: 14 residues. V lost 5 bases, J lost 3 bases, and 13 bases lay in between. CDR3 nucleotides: TGTGCCAGCAGTCCTCGAGGCAGGAAAGAGACCCAGTACTTC. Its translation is CASSPRGRKETQYF.

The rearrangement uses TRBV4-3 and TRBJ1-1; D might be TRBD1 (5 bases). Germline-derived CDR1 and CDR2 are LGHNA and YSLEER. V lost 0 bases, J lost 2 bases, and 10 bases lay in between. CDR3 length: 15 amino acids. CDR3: CASSQDRQGNTEAFF. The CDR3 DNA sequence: TGCGCCAGCAGCCAAGATCGGCAGGGTAACACTGAAGCTTTCTTT.

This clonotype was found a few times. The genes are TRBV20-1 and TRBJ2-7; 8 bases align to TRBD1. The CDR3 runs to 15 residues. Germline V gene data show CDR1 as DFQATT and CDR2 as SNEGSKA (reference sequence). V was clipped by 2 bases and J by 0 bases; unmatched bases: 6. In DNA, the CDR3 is TGCAGTGCTAGACAGGGGGCCGGGCGCTCCTACGAGCAGTACTTC. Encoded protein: CSARQGAGRSYEQYF.

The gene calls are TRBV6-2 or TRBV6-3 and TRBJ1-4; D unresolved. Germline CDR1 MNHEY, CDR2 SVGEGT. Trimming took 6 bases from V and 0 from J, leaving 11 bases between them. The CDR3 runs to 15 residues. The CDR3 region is CASSREGTTNEKLFF. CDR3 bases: TGTGCCAGCAGCCGCGAGGGTACAACTAATGAAAAACTGTTTTTT.

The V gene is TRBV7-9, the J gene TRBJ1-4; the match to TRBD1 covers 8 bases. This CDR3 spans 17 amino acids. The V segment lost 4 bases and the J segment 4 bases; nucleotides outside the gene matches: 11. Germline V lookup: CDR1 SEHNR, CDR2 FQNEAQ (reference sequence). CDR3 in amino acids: CASSYGTGPWVNEKLFF. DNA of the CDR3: TGTGCCAGCAGCTATGGGACAGGCCCTTGGGTTAATGAAAAACTGTTTTTT. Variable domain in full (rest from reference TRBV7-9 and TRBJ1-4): DTGVSQNPRHKITKRGQNVTFRCDPISEHNRLYWYRQTLGQGPEFLTYFQNEAQLEKSRLLSDRFSAERPKGSFSTLEIQRTEQGDSAMYLCASSYGTGPWVNEKLFFGSGTQLSVL.

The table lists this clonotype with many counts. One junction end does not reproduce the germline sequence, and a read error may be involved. This CDR3 is CASSLGTGYGYTF. CDR3 in DNA: TGTGCCAGCAGCTTAGGGACGGGCTATGGCTACACCTTC. The rearrangement joins TRBV12-3 or TRBV12-4 to TRBJ1-2; a weak D match, TRBD1 (5 bases). The CDR3 runs to 13 residues.

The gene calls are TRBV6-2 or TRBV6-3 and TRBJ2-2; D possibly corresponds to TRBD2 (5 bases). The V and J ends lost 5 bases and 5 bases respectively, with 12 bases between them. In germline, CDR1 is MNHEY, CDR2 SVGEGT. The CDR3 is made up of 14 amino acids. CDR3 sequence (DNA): TGTGCCAGCAGTAGTGCTAGCAAGACCGGGGAGCTGTTTTTT. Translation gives CASSSASKTGELFF.

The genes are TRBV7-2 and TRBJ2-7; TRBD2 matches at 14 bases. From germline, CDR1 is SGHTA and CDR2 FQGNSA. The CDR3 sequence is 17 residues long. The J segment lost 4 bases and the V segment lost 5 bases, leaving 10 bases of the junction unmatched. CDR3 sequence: CASSQQTSGGAGYEQYF. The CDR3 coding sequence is TGTGCCAGCAGCCAACAGACTAGCGGGGGGGCCGGATACGAGCAGTACTTC.

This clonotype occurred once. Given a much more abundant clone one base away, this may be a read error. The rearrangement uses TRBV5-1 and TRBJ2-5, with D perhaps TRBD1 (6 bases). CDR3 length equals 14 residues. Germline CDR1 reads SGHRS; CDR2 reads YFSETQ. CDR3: CVSSSGQFQETQYF. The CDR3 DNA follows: TGCGTCAGCAGCTCGGGACAATTCCAAGAGACCCAGTACTTC.

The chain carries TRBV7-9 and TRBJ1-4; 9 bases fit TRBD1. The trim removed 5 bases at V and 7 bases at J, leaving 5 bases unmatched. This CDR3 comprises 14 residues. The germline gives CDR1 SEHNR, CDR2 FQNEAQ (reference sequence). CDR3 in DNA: TGTGCCAGCAGCCTCACAGGGGGCACTGAAAAACTGTTTTTT. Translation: CASSLTGGTEKLFF. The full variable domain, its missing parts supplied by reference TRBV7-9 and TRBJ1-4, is DTGVSQNPRHKITKRGQNVTFRCDPISEHNRLYWYRQTLGQGPEFLTYFQNEAQLEKSRLLSDRFSAERPKGSFSTLEIQRTEQGDSAMYLCASSLTGGTEKLFFGSGTQLSVL.

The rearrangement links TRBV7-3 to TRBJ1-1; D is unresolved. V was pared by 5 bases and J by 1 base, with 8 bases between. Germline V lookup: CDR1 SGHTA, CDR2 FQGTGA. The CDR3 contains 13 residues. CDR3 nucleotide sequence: TGTGCCAGCAGCGCCGGAAAGAACACTGAAGCTTTCTTT. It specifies CASSAGKNTEAFF.

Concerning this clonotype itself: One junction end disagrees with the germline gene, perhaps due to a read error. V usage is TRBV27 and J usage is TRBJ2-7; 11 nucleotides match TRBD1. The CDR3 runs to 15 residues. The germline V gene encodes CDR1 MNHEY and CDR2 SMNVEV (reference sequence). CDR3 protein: CVSSRPGTGGYEQYF. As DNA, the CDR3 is TGTGTCAGCAGTCGCCCGGGGACAGGGGGCTACGAGCAGTACTTC.

The CDR3 DNA reads as TGTGCCAGCAGCTTAAGTCTTATTAGGACAGGGGGCCACTATGGCTACACCTTC. It codes for CASSLSLIRTGGHYGYTF. The V call is TRBV7-2, the J call TRBJ1-2, with TRBD1 matching 11 bases. Germline-derived CDR1 and CDR2 are SGHTA and FQGNSA. V was clipped by 2 bases and J by 3 bases; unmatched bases: 11. This CDR3 spans 18 amino acids.

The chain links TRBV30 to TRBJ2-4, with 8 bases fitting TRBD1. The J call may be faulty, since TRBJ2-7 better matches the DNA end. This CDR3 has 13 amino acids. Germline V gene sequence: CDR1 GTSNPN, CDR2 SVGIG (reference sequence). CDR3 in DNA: TGTGCCTGGAGTCACGGACAGGGACGCGAGCAGTACTTC. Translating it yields CAWSHGQGREQYF.

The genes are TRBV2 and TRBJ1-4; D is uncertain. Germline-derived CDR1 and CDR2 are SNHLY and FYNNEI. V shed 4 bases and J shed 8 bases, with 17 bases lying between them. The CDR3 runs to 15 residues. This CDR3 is CASSGPRLLAEKLFF. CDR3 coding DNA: TGTGCCAGCAGTGGGCCACGGCTCTTGGCGGAAAAACTGTTTTTT.

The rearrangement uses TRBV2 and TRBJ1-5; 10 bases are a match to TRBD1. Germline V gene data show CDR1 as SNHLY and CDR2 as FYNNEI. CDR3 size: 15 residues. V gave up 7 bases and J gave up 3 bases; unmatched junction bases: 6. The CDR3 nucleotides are TGTGCCAGCATTCGGGACAGGGGCGCCAATCAGCCCCAGCATTTT. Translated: CASIRDRGANQPQHF.

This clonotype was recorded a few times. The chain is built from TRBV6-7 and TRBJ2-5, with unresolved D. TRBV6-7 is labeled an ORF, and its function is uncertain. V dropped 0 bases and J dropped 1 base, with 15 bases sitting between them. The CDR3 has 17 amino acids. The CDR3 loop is CASSYSTVGICQETQYF. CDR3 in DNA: TGTGCCAGCAGTTACTCGACGGTGGGTATCTGCCAAGAGACCCAGTACTTC.

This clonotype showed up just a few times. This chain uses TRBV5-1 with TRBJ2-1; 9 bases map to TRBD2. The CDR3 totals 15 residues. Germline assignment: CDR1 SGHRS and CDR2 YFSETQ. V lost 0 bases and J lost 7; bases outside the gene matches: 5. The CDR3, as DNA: TGCGCCAGCAGCTTGGCTAGCGGGGTTGGGAATGAGCAGTTCTTC. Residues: CASSLASGVGNEQFF.